This T cell receptor beta chain was retrieved from a study of blood T cells in healthy people across ages. Overall study: About one barcoded beta molecule per two T cells was captured by template switching.

The sample holds a few counts of this clonotype. The CDR3 is 18 amino acids. CDR1 and CDR2 from the germline V gene are SGHRS and YFSETQ. V lost 0 bases, J lost 4 bases, and 17 bases lay in between. Through a sample-barcoded 5' primer and a J-beta primer mix, a second PCR was run for 7 to 11 cycles. TCRdb independently ran MiXCR on the 5' RACE reads; one entry per CDR3 protein. This table holds roughly 860,000 distinct CDR3 sequences, about 62% found once. Source material: blood. The chain is built from TRBV5-1 and TRBJ2-6; D is possibly TRBD1 or TRBD2 (5 bases each). This sequence originates from a man aged 25-45 years in good health. The CDR3 bases are TGCGCCAGCAGCTTGGAGAGAGCTTCGGGGACCGGGGCCAACGTCCTGACTTTC. It specifies CASSLERASGTGANVLTF.